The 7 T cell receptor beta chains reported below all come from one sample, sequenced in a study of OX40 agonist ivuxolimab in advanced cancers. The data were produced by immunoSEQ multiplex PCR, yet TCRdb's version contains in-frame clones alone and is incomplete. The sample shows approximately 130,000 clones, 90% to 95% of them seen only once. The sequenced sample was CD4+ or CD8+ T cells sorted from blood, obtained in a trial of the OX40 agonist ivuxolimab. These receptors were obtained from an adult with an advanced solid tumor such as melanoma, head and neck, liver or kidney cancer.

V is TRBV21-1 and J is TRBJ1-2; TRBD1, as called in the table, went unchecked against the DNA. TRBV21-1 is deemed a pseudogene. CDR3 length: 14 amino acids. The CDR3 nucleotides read TGTGCCAGCAGCAAAGTGGGACAGGGCTGTGGCTACACCTTC. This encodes CASSKVGQGCGYTF.

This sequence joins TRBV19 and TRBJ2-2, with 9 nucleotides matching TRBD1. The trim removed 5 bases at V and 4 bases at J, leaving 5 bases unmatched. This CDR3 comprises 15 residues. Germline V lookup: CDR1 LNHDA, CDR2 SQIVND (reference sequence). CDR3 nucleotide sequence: TGTGCCAGTAGTTCACAGGGGGCGCGCACCGGGGAGCTGTTTTTT. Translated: CASSSQGARTGELFF.

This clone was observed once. The CDR3 loop reads CASSLGGQGEAETQYF. CDR3 coding DNA: TGTGCCAGCAGCTTAGGAGGACAGGGGGAAGCAGAGACCCAGTACTTC. This chain uses TRBV7-2 with TRBJ2-5; 10 nucleotides align to TRBD1. The V gene's germline CDR1 is SGHTA and CDR2 FQGNSA. The CDR3 sequence is 16 residues long. The junction had 6 bases not matched to a gene; V was cut back by 1 base and J by 4 bases.

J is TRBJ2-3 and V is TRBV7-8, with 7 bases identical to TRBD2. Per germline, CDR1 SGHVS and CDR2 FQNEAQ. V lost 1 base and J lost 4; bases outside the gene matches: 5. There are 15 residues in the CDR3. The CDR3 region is CASSLGGGFADTQYF. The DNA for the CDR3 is TGTGCCAGCAGCTTAGGGGGGGGGTTCGCAGATACGCAGTATTTT.

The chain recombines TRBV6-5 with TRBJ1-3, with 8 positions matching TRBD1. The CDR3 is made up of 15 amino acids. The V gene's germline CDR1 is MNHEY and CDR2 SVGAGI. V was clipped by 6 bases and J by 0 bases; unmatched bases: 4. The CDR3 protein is CASSDTGGSGNTIYF. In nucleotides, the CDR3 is TGTGCCAGCAGCGACACAGGGGGCTCTGGAAACACCATATATTTT.

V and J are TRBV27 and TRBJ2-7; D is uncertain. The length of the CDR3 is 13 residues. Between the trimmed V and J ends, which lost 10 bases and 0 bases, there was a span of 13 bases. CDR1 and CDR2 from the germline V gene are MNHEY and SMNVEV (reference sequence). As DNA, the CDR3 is TGTGCCACCGGGCGGATAAGCTCCTACGAGCAGTACTTC. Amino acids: CATGRISSYEQYF.

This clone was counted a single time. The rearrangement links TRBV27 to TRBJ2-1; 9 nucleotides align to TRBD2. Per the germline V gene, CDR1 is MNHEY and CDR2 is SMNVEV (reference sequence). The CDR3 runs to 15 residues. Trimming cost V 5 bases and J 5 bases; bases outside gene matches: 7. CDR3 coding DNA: TGTGCCAGCAGTGAATGGCGGGAGGGGCACAATGAGCAGTTCTTC. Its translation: CASSEWREGHNEQFF.